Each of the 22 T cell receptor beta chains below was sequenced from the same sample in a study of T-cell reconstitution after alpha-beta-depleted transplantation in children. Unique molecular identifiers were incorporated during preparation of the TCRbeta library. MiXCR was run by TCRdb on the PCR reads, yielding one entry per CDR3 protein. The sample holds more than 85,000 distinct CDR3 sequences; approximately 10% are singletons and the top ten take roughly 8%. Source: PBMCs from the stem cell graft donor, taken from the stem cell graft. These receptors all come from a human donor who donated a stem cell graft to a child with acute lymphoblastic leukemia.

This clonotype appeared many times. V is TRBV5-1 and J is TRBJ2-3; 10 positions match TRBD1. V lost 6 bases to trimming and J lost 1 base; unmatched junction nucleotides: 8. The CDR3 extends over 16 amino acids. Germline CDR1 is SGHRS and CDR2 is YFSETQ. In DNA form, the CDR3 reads TGCGCCAGCACCCCAGGGGGGACAGGGGGCACAGATACGCAGTATTTT. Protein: CASTPGGTGGTDTQYF. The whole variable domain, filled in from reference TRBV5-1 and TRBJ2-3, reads KAGVTQTPRYLIKTRGQQVTLSCSPISGHRSVSWYQQTPGQGLQFLFEYFSETQRNKGNFPGRFSGRQFSNSRSEMNVSTLELGDSALYLCASTPGGTGGTDTQYFGPGTRLTVL.

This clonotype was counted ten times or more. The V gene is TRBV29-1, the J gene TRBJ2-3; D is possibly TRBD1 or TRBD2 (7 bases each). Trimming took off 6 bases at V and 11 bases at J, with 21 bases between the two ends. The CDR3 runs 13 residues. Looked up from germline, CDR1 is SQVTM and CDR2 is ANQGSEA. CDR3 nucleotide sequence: TGCAGCGTCCTCCACCGGGGAGGGGGCTGGCAGTATTTT. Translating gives CSVLHRGGGWQYF.

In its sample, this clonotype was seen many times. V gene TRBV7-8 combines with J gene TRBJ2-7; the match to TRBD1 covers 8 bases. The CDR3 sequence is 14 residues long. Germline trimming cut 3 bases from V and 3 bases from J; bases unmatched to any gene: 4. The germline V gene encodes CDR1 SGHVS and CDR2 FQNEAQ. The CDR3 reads CASSLRDRLYEQYF. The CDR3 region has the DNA TGTGCCAGCAGCTTGCGGGACAGGCTCTACGAGCAGTACTTC.

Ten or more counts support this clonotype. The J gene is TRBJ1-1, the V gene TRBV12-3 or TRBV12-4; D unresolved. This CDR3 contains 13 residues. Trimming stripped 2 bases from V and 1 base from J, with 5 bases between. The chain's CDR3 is CASSLTQNTEAFF. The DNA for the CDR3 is TGTGCCAGCAGTTTAACGCAGAACACTGAAGCTTTCTTT.

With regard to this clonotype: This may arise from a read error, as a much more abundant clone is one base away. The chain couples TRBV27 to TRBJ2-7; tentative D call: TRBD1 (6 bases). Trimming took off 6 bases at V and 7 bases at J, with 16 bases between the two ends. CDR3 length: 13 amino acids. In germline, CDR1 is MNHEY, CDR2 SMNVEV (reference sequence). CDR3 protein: CASSQTGSREQYF. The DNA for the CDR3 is TGTGCCAGCAGCCAGACAGGTTCTCGGGAGCAGTACTTC.

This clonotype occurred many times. The DNA of the CDR3 is TGCAGTGCTAGAGATATGAGCGGGGAAGAGACCCAGTACTTC. It codes for CSARDMSGEETQYF. The chain is built from TRBV20-1 and TRBJ2-5; TRBD2 matches at 7 bases. The J segment lost 3 bases and the V segment lost 0 bases, leaving 4 bases of the junction unmatched. Germline V CDR1 and CDR2: DFQATT, SNEGSKA (reference sequence). The CDR3 spans 14 residues.

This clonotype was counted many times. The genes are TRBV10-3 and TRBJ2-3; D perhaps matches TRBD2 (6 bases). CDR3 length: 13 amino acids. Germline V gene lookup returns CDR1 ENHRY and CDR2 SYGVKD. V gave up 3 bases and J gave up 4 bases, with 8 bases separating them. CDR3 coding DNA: TGTGCCATCAGTGATGGGGGGTCAGATACGCAGTATTTT. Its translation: CAISDGGSDTQYF.

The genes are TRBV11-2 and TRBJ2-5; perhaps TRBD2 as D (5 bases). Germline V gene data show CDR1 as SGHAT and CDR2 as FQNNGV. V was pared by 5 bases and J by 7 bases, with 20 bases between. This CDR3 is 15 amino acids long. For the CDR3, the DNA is TGTGCCAGCAGCCCGCGGGCCGCGAGATTCGGGACCCAGTACTTC. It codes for CASSPRAARFGTQYF.

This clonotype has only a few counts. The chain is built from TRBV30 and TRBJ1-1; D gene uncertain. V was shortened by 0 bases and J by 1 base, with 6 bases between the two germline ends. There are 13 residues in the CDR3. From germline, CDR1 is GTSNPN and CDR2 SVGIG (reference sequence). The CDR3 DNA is TGTGCCTGGAGTGTAGGCAGGAACACTGAAGCTTTCTTT. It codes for CAWSVGRNTEAFF. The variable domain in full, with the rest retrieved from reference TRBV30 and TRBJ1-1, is SQTIHQWPATLVQPVGSPLSLECTVEGTSNPNLYWYRQAAGRGLQLLFYSVGIGQISSEVPQNLSASRPQDRQFILSSKKLLLSDSGFYLCAWSVGRNTEAFFGQGTRLTVV.

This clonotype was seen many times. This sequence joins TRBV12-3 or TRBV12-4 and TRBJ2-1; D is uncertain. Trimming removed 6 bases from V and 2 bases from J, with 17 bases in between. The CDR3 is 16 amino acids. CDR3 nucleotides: TGTGCCAGCAGCTCGGGTGCCTTTCCCCCCTACAATGAGCAGTTCTTC. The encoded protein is CASSSGAFPPYNEQFF.

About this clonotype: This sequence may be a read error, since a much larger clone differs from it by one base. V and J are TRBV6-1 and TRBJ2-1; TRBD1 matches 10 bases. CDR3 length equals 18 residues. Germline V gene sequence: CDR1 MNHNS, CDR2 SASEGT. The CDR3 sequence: CASSGLGQGSGSYNDQFF. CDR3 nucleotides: TGTGCCAGCAGTGGCTTGGGACAGGGGAGTGGGTCCTACAATGACCAGTTCTTC.

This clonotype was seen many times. The CDR3 sequence is CASSFRLAGQETQYF. In nucleotides, the CDR3 is TGTGCCAGCAGCTTTCGACTAGCGGGGCAAGAGACCCAGTACTTC. V is TRBV7-8 and J is TRBJ2-5, with TRBD2 matching 11 bases. V trimming: 3 bases; J trimming: 2 bases; junction bases outside the gene matches: 2. The CDR3 covers 15 residues. CDR1 and CDR2 from the germline V gene are SGHVS and FQNEAQ.

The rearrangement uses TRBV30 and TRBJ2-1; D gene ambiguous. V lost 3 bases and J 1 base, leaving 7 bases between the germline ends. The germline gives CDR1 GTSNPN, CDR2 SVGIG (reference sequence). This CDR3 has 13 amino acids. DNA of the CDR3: TGTGCCTGGAGCGCCAGTTCCTACAATGAGCAGTTCTTC. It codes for CAWSASSYNEQFF.

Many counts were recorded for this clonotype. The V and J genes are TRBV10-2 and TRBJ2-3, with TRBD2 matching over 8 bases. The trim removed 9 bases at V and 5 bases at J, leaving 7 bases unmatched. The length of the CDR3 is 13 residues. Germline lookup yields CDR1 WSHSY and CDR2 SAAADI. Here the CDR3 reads CASLPGGRDTQYF. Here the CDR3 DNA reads TGCGCCAGTTTACCGGGGGGGCGAGATACGCAGTATTTT.

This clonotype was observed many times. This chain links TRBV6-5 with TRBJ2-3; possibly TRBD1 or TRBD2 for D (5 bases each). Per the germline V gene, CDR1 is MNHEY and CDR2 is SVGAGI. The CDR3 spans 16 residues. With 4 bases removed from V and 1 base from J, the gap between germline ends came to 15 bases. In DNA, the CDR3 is TGTGCCAGCAGTTCCCCGACAGCGGAAGGCACAGATACGCAGTATTTT. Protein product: CASSSPTAEGTDTQYF.

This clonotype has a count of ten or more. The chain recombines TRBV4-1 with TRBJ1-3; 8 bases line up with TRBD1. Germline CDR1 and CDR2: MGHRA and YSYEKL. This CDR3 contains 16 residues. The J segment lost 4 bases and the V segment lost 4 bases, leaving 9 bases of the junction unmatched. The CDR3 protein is CASSLRQGSSGNTIYF. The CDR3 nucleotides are TGCGCCAGCAGCCTCCGACAGGGGAGTTCCGGAAACACCATATATTTT.

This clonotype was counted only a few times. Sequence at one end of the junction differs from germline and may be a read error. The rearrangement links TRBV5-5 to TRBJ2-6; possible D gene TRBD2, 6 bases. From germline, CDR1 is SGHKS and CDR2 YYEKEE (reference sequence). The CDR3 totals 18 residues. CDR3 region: CASSLLGGSRSGANGLTF. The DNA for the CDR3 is TGTGCCAGCAGCTTGTTGGGAGGATCCCGCTCTGGGGCCAACGGCCTGACTTTC.

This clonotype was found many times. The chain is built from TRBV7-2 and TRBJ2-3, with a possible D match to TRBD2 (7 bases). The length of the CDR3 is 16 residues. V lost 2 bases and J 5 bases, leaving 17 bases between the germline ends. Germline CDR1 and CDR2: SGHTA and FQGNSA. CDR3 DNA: TGTGCCAGCAGCTTACGCTCGGCGGGGGCAGGAGATACGCAGTATTTT. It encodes CASSLRSAGAGDTQYF. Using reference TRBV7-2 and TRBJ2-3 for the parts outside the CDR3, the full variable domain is GAGVSQSPSNKVTEKGKDVELRCDPISGHTALYWYRQSLGQGLEFLIYFQGNSAPDKSGLPSDRFSAERTGGSVSTLTIQRTQQEDSAVYLCASSLRSAGAGDTQYFGPGTRLTVL.

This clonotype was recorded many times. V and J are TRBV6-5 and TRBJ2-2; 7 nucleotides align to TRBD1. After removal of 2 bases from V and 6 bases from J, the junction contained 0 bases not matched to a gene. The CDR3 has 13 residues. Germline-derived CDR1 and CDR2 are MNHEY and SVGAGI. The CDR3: CASSYDRAGELFF. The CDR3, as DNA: TGTGCCAGCAGTTACGACAGGGCCGGGGAGCTGTTTTTT.

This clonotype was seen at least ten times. The CDR3 bases are TGTGCCAGCAGTAGGGGGCTTTCGGACGAGCAGTACTTC. Its translation is CASSRGLSDEQYF. The chain joins TRBV6-6 to TRBJ2-7; 7 bases match TRBD1. The CDR3 has 13 residues. Germline V gene sequence: CDR1 MNHNY, CDR2 SVGAGI (reference sequence). V lost 5 bases and J lost 5; bases outside the gene matches: 6.

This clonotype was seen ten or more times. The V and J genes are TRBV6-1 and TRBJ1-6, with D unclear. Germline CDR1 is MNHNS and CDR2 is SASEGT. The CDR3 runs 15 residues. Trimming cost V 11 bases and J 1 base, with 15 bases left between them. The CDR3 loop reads CASWQFWSYNSPLHF. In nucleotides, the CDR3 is TGTGCCTCATGGCAGTTCTGGTCCTATAATTCACCCCTCCACTTT.

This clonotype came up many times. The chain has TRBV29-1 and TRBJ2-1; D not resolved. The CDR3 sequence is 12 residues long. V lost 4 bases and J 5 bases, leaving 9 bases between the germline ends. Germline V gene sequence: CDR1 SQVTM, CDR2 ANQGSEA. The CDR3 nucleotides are TGCAGCGTTGGGGCTGGGGACAATGAGCAGTTCTTC. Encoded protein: CSVGAGDNEQFF.